This T cell receptor beta chain was documented in a study of Ad26.COV2.S vaccination and SARS-CoV-2 variants. Study background: Donor had been placed in the Ad26.COV2.S arm of the COV1001 trial. Recipients of Ad26.COV2.S got it intramuscularly, once or twice 56 days apart. Study outcomes and limitations: Participants in the vaccine arm had higher spike-specific TCR breadth; placebo recipients had lower.

This table comes from immunoSEQ multiplex PCR, and its TCRdb copy is limited to in-frame clones, with some not included. The repertoire holds around 300,000 clones, with about 89% as singletons. On this clone: The antigen is undetermined.

The treatment is: 19 received Ad26.COV2.S at low or high dose, single or two shots; several received placebo; per-sample allocation not given. Repertoires come from day 63 after the first vaccine or placebo injection. The shot given was an Ad26 vector that makes Wuhan-strain SARS-CoV-2 spike. Germline V CDR1 and CDR2: DFQATT, SNEGSKA (reference sequence). CDR3 length: 12 residues. Between the trimmed V and J ends, which lost 3 bases and 1 base, there was a span of 6 bases. This clonotype was obtained from a person between 18 and 60 years old who received the Ad26.COV2.S COVID-19 vaccine or a placebo. The sample consisted of peripheral blood, taken in a trial of Ad26.COV2.S vaccine versus placebo. This rearrangement joins TRBV20-1 to TRBJ1-2; D not certain. The CDR3 here is CSASGFNYGYTF. CDR3 in DNA: TGCAGTGCTAGTGGGTTTAACTATGGCTACACCTTC.